The 5 T cell receptor beta chains listed next were all sequenced from one sample in a study of CD8+ T cells in alopecia areata (dated by TCRdb to the late 2010s). The time point label on this specimen signifies: 24 weeks on oral tofacitinib. The sample's treatment or condition label, in plain terms: oral pan-JAK inhibitor, 5-10 mg twice daily. The library was made by the immunoSEQ multiplex PCR assay. RNA was extracted from all samples and reverse transcribed into cDNA as template for TCR sequencing. Entries here come from immuneACCESS through TCRdb and include only in-frame sequences with V and J called. Some clones fail to appear in such tables; in the studies checked, an unresolved V gene covers under half of the shortfall, and the cause of the remainder is unknown. This sample holds 150,000 to 200,000 clones; roughly 60% were observed only once. In total, the top ten clones hold approximately 1% of the sample.

The starting material was CD4+ T cells sorted from blood, obtained at week 24, from a patient treated with tofacitinib. The receptors here all came from a human donor with alopecia areata.

This rearrangement joins TRBV5-6 to TRBJ2-1, with D unclear. This CDR3 comprises 16 residues. Germline loops: CDR1 SGHDT, CDR2 YYEEEE. The V and J ends lost 2 bases and 0 bases respectively, with 12 bases between them. The chain's CDR3 is CASSFDGRSSYNEQFF. The CDR3 DNA follows: TGTGCCAGCAGCTTTGACGGGCGGAGCTCCTACAATGAGCAGTTCTTC.

CDR3 region: CASSLDSSSYNEQFF. The CDR3 DNA sequence: TGTGCCAGCAGCTTGGACAGCAGCTCCTACAATGAGCAGTTCTTC. This chain uses TRBV6-5 with TRBJ2-1; a weak D match, TRBD1 (6 bases). CDR3 size: 15 residues. V was pared by 6 bases and J by 0 bases, with 12 bases between. CDR1 and CDR2 (germline): MNHEY, SVGAGI.

This chain connects TRBV23-1 to TRBJ1-5; D is uncertain. TRBV23-1 belongs to the ORF category, with a function that is uncertain. This CDR3 is 12 amino acids long. V lost 3 bases and J 9 bases, leaving 9 bases between the germline ends. The CDR3 protein is CASSHRIRPQHF. Written as DNA, the CDR3 is TGCGCCAGCAGTCATAGGATAAGGCCCCAGCATTTT.

The chain carries TRBV9 and TRBJ2-2; TRBD2 matches at 13 bases. CDR1 is SGDLS and CDR2 is YYNGEE in the germline V gene. Trimming at V came to 8 bases and at J to 4 bases, leaving 5 bases not matched to a gene. The CDR3 extends over 15 amino acids. CDR3 coding DNA: TGTGCCAGGGGGGGACTAGCGGGGCCCACCGGGGAGCTGTTTTTT. Its protein product is CARGGLAGPTGELFF.

V is TRBV27 and J is TRBJ2-3; D might be TRBD1 (6 bases). The CDR3 extends over 13 amino acids. The germline V and J ends were trimmed by 6 bases and 5 bases, with 12 bases remaining between them. From germline, CDR1 is MNHEY and CDR2 SMNVEV (reference sequence). The CDR3 sequence is CASSRTVKDTQYF. CDR3 nucleotide sequence: TGTGCCAGCAGCCGGACAGTCAAAGATACGCAGTATTTT.